This T cell receptor (beta chain) came from a study of post-analysis software for immune sequencing data. Study background: Relapsing-remitting, secondary progressive and progressive-relapsing multiple sclerosis courses were included. Study outcomes and limitations: Relative to controls, patients with multiple sclerosis showed significantly lower normalized Chao1 diversity. Patients carried roughly five TRBV segments more frequently than controls did, and TRBV5-6, TRBV5-1 and TRBV20-1 were among them. F measure clustering grouped samples strongly by preparation batch.

Concerning this clonotype: No antigen is known for it. A junction boundary mismatches the germline segment, possibly from a read error.

Included in the TCR beta cDNA libraries were unique molecular identifiers. Yield was some 540,000 cDNA molecules from approximately 0.95 to 9.8 million T cells. TCRdb fed the PCR reads into MiXCR, producing one record per CDR3 protein. The table shows 170,000 or so distinct CDR3 sequences, with roughly 30% occurring only once. This CDR3 is 17 amino acids long. Germline CDR1 and CDR2: MNHEY and SVGAGI. This rearrangement joins TRBV6-5 to TRBJ2-7; TRBD1 matches at 7 bases. The TCR was taken from a girl aged 5-17 years with multiple sclerosis. Source material: blood. In DNA form, the CDR3 reads TGTGCCAGCAGTGACTCGGGTCGGGCAGGGGGAATTTACGGGCAGTACTTC. Translated: CASSDSGRAGGIYGQYF.